This entry is about one T cell receptor beta chain. Amplification used 60 Vbeta primers and 13 Jbeta primers. TCRdb's copy holds only in-frame clones and misses some; the assay was immunoSEQ multiplex PCR. The table has about 140,000 clones, roughly 80% seen once. This specimen belongs to a study of cytomegalovirus exposure and HLA in healthy donors. CDR1 and CDR2 from the germline V gene are MNHEY and SVGAGI. The CDR3 totals 15 residues. The germline V and J ends were trimmed by 9 bases and 7 bases, with 24 bases remaining between them. The chain combines TRBV6-5 with TRBJ1-1, with D possibly TRBD1 on 5 matching bases. This TCR was recovered from a female donor in good health and CMV-seronegative. Material: PBMCs. The CDR3 DNA sequence: TGTGCCAGTCCGTTTGGCAGGGCAACTTTGGGTGAAGCTTTCTTT. Its translation is CASPFGRATLGEAFF.